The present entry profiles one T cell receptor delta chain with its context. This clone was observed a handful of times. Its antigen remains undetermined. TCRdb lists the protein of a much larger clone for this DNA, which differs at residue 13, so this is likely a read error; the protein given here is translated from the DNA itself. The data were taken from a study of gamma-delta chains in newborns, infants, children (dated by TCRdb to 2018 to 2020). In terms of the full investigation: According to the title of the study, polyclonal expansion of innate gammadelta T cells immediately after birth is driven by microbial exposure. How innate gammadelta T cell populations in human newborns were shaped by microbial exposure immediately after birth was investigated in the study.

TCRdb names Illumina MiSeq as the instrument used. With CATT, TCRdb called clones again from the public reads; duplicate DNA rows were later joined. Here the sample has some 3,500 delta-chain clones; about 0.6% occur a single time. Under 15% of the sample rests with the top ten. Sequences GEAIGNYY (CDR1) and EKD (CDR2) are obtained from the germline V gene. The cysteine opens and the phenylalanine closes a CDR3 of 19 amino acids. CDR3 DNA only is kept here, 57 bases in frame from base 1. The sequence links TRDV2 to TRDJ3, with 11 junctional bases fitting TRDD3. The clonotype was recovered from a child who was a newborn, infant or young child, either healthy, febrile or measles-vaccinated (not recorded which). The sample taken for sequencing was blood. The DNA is TGTGCCTGTGACATACTGGGGGATAAAGGCTCCTGGTACACCCGACAGATGTTTTTC. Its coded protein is CACDILGDKGSWYTRQMFF.